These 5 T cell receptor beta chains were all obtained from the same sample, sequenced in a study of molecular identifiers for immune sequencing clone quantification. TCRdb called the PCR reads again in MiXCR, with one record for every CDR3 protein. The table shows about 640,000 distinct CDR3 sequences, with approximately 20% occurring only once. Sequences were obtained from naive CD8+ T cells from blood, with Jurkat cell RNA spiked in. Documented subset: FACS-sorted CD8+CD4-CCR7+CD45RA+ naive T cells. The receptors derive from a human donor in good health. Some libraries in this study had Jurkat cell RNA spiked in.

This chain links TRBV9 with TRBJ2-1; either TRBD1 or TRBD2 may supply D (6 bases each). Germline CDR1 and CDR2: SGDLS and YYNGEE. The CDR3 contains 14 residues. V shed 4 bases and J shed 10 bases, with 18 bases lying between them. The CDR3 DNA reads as TGTGCCAGCAGCCCCCCGCCCGGGGGCGGCGAGCAGTTCTTC. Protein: CASSPPPGGGEQFF. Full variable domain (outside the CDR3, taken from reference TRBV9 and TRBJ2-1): DSGVTQTPKHLITATGQRVTLRCSPRSGDLSVYWYQQSLDQGLQFLIQYYNGEERAKGNILERFSAQQFPDLHSELNLSSLELGDSALYFCASSPPPGGGEQFFGPGTRLTVL.

This chain's CDR3 is CASSLWTSRGNEQFF. DNA for the CDR3: TGTGCCAGCAGCCTATGGACTAGCCGGGGGAATGAGCAGTTCTTC. This sequence joins TRBV3-1 and TRBJ2-1; the match to TRBD2 covers 8 bases. Trimming cost V 4 bases and J 7 bases; bases outside gene matches: 9. Germline V gene sequence: CDR1 LGHDT, CDR2 YNNKEL (reference sequence). The CDR3 is made up of 15 amino acids.

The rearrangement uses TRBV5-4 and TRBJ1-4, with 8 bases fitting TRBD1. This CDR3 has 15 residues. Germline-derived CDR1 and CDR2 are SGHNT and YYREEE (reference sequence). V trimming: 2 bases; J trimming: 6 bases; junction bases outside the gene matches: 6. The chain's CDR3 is CASSFGQGFDEKLFF. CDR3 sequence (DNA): TGTGCCAGCAGCTTTGGACAGGGATTTGATGAAAAACTGTTTTTT. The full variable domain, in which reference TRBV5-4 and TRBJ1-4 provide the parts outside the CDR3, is ETGVTQSPTHLIKTRGQQVTLRCSSQSGHNTVSWYQQALGQGPQFIFQYYREEENGRGNFPPRFSGLQFPNYSSELNVNALELDDSALYLCASSFGQGFDEKLFFGSGTQLSVL.

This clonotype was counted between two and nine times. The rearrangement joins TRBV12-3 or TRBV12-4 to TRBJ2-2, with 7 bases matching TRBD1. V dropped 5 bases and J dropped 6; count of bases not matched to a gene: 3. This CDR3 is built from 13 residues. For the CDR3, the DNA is TGTGCCAGCAGTATGACAGGGTCCGGGGAGCTGTTTTTT. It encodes CASSMTGSGELFF.

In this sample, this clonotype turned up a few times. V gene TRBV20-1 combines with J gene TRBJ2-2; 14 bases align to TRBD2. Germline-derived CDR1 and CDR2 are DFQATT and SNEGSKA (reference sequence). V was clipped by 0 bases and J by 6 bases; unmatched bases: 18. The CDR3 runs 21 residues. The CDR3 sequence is CSARELPEGTSGRWGAGELFF. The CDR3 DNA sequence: TGCAGTGCTAGAGAACTACCGGAAGGGACTAGCGGGAGATGGGGAGCCGGGGAGCTGTTTTTT.